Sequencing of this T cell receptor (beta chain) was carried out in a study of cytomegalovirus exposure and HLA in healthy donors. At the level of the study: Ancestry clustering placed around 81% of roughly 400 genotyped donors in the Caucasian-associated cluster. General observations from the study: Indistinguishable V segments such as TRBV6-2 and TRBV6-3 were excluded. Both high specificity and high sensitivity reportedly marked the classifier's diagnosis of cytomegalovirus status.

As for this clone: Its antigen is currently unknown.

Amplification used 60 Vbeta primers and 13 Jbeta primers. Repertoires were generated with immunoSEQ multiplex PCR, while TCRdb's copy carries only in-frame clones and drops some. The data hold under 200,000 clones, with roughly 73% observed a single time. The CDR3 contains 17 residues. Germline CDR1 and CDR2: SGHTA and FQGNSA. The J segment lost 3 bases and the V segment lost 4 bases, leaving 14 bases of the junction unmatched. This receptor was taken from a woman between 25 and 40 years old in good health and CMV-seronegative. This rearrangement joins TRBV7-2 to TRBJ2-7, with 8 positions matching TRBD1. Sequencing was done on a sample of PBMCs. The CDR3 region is CASSSPRKAGGLYEQYF. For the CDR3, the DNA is TGTGCCAGCAGCTCACCTAGGAAGGCAGGGGGCCTCTACGAGCAGTACTTC. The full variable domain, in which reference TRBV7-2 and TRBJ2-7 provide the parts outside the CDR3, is GAGVSQSPSNKVTEKGKDVELRCDPISGHTALYWYRQSLGQGLEFLIYFQGNSAPDKSGLPSDRFSAERTGGSVSTLTIQRTQQEDSAVYLCASSSPRKAGGLYEQYFGPGTRLTVT.